A single sample gave rise to the 10 T cell receptor beta chains below, sequenced in a study of T cells expressing NK-cell markers. For each CDR3 protein, TCRdb gives one entry from its re-call of the 5' RACE reads, without DNA. The repertoire table contains some 440,000 distinct CDR3 sequences. Sequencing was performed on blood T cells: a sorted CD56 or NKG2C T cell subset, CD4+ or CD8+ T cells, or bulk PBMC T cells (not recorded which). Every receptor here comes from a woman between 45 and 60 years old in good health.

J is TRBJ2-2 and V is TRBV2. The CDR3 is made up of 14 amino acids. In germline, CDR1 is SNHLY, CDR2 FYNNEI. CDR3 residues: CASSETWLLAELFF.

This chain connects TRBV5-1 to TRBJ2-7; the D call from TCRdb, TRBD2, cannot be confirmed without DNA. Germline V gene data show CDR1 as SGHRS and CDR2 as YFSETQ. The CDR3 is made up of 16 amino acids. CDR3: CASSAGAGGRLGEQYF.

The chain uses TRBV6-2 or TRBV6-3 and TRBJ2-3; TCRdb calls TRBD1, which cannot be checked without DNA. The CDR3 totals 17 residues. Germline CDR1 reads MNHEY; CDR2 reads SVGEGT. The CDR3 spells CASSYPPGQGSPDTQYF.

The chain combines TRBV30 with TRBJ1-1; lacking DNA, the TRBD1 call made by TCRdb goes unchecked. The germline CDR1 and CDR2 sequences are GTSNPN and SVGIG (reference sequence). This CDR3 region has 12 residues. CDR3 region: CAWKGSGTEAFF.

V usage is TRBV27 and J usage is TRBJ2-3; TCRdb selects TRBD2, and the lack of DNA leaves this call unchecked. Germline V lookup: CDR1 MNHEY, CDR2 SMNVEV (reference sequence). The CDR3 length is 19 residues. The CDR3 protein is CASSLEGGRAVIRTDTQYF.

The chain links TRBV7-8 to TRBJ2-1; TCRdb lists TRBD2, though no DNA is available to test this call. Germline lookup yields CDR1 SGHVS and CDR2 FQNEAQ. This CDR3 is built from 17 residues. The CDR3 spells CASSQTHEGFSYNEQFF.

The rearrangement links TRBV10-1 to TRBJ2-1; absent DNA, TCRdb's TRBD1 call cannot be checked. CDR3 size: 14 residues. Germline CDR1 and CDR2: WNHNN and SYGVQD (reference sequence). The CDR3 sequence: CASSEFRVNNEQFF.

This sequence joins TRBV9 and TRBJ2-2; TCRdb outputs TRBD2, but without DNA this stays unchecked. The CDR3 totals 19 residues. The germline V gene encodes CDR1 SGDLS and CDR2 YYNGEE. The CDR3 here is CASSARPGTSGTRAGELFF.

The V gene is TRBV3-1, the J gene TRBJ2-2. CDR3 length equals 15 residues. CDR1 and CDR2 from the germline V gene are LGHDT and YNNKEL (reference sequence). The CDR3 is CASSQEGSNTGELFF.

V and J are TRBV10-1 and TRBJ2-5; absent DNA, TCRdb's TRBD1 call cannot be checked. CDR3 length: 13 residues. From germline, CDR1 is WNHNN and CDR2 SYGVQD (reference sequence). The chain's CDR3 is CASSSNPGETQYF.